Following are 29 T cell receptor beta chains from one sample sequenced in a study of blood T cell repertoires in COVID-19. Measured with immunoSEQ multiplex PCR; TCRdb has only the in-frame clones, and not every one. The sample contains roughly 180,000 clones, 81% of which appear only once. Material: PBMCs or T cells enriched from blood (not recorded which). Every receptor here comes from a woman aged 40 to 50 with acute COVID-19.

The J gene is TRBJ2-1, the V gene TRBV30; TRBD2 agrees at 12 bases. The CDR3 has 14 residues. Germline CDR1 GTSNPN, CDR2 SVGIG (reference sequence). Trimming at V came to 6 bases and at J to 10 bases, leaving 10 bases not matched to a gene. CDR3 sequence: CACSSGRALWEQFF. Here the CDR3 DNA reads TGTGCCTGCTCTAGCGGGAGGGCCCTGTGGGAGCAGTTCTTC. Full variable domain (rest looked up from reference TRBV30 and TRBJ2-1): SQTIHQWPATLVQPVGSPLSLECTVEGTSNPNLYWYRQAAGRGLQLLFYSVGIGQISSEVPQNLSASRPQDRQFILSSKKLLLSDSGFYLCACSSGRALWEQFFGPGTRLTVL.

This clone was found many times. V and J are TRBV7-9 and TRBJ2-1, with D possibly being TRBD1 (6 bases). The CDR3 runs to 16 residues. The V gene's germline CDR1 is SEHNR and CDR2 FQNEAQ (reference sequence). The V end was cut by 5 bases, the J end by 12 bases, with 26 bases between. Written as DNA, the CDR3 is TGTGCCAGCAGCAGGTCCCTAGAGGGGGTCTCCTCTGTGCAGTTCTTC. This encodes CASSRSLEGVSSVQFF.

J is TRBJ2-2 and V is TRBV5-8; perhaps TRBD2 as D (5 bases). The CDR3 spans 16 residues. CDR1 and CDR2 from the germline V gene are SGHTS and YDEGEE. V was clipped by 1 base and J by 4 bases, with 14 bases between them. CDR3 coding DNA: TGTGCCAGCAGCTTGAGTTCCATCAGCGGCACCGGGGAGCTGTTTTTT. This sequence encodes CASSLSSISGTGELFF.

The gene calls are TRBV28 and TRBJ1-5, with D unclear. The CDR3 is 14 residues long. Per germline, CDR1 MDHEN and CDR2 SYDVKM. V lost 4 bases, J lost 7 bases, and 14 bases lay in between. The CDR3 DNA reads as TGTGCCAGCAGTTCCCATACCAGTTCCCAGCCCCAGCATTTT. Translated, it gives CASSSHTSSQPQHF.

This clone was picked up a small number of times. This rearrangement joins TRBV29-1 to TRBJ2-1; D may be TRBD2 (5 bases). The germline V and J ends were trimmed by 0 bases and 4 bases, with 16 bases remaining between them. This CDR3 is 16 amino acids long. Germline assignment: CDR1 SQVTM and CDR2 ANQGSEA. The CDR3 sequence: CSVEDVRGPGYNEQFF. CDR3 nucleotide sequence: TGCAGCGTTGAAGATGTACGGGGTCCTGGGTACAATGAGCAGTTCTTC.

This chain links TRBV19 with TRBJ2-1, with TRBD2 as a possible D gene (5 bases). The CDR3 spans 16 residues. Deletions cut 8 bases from V and 0 bases from J, with 17 bases between. The germline CDR1 and CDR2 sequences are LNHDA and SQIVND (reference sequence). The CDR3 region is CASATDWTLSYNEQFF. CDR3 coding DNA: TGTGCCAGTGCAACCGACTGGACTCTCTCCTACAATGAGCAGTTCTTC.

The J gene is TRBJ2-6, the V gene TRBV29-1; possible D gene TRBD1, 6 bases. The germline CDR1 and CDR2 sequences are SQVTM and ANQGSEA. This CDR3 has 17 amino acids. V was pared by 5 bases and J by 1 base, with 18 bases between. The CDR3 reads CSVSGTGLTSGANVLTF. The CDR3, as DNA: TGCAGCGTTAGCGGAACAGGGCTCACGTCTGGGGCCAACGTCCTGACTTTC.

This chain joins TRBV11-2 and TRBJ1-1; D not resolved. Germline V gene sequence: CDR1 SGHAT, CDR2 FQNNGV. With 8 bases removed from V and 0 bases from J, the gap between germline ends came to 13 bases. CDR3 length equals 14 residues. The CDR3 DNA reads TGTGCCAGCTCCGCGTCGAACTTGAACACTGAAGCTTTCTTT. Its protein product is CASSASNLNTEAFF.

This sequence joins TRBV19 and TRBJ2-1; TRBD2 matches 10 bases. The ends lost 7 bases at V and 8 bases at J; junction bases unmatched: 5. Germline V gene sequence: CDR1 LNHDA, CDR2 SQIVND (reference sequence). CDR3 length: 13 amino acids. CDR3: CASKLAGVDEQFF. The DNA of the CDR3 is TGTGCCAGTAAGCTAGCGGGAGTTGATGAGCAGTTCTTC.

The V call is TRBV2, the J call TRBJ2-7; the D gene is possibly TRBD1 (5 bases). The CDR3 loop spans 15 amino acids. Looked up from germline, CDR1 is SNHLY and CDR2 is FYNNEI. V was cut by 8 bases and J by 0 bases, with 17 bases left in between. The CDR3 DNA follows: TGTGCCAGCCGCTTGGTAGGGGTACCCTCCTACGAGCAGTACTTC. Its translation: CASRLVGVPSYEQYF.

The J gene is TRBJ2-5, the V gene TRBV3-1 (or the pseudogene TRBV3-2), with a tentative D call TRBD1 (5 bases). The germline CDR1 and CDR2 sequences are LGHDT and YNNKEL (reference sequence). The CDR3 is 14 residues long. The V end lost 2 bases, the J end lost 5 bases, and 12 bases lay between the germline ends. CDR3 nucleotides: TGTGCCAGCAGCCAACGCAGGGATGGTGAGACCCAGTACTTC. It translates to CASSQRRDGETQYF.

The gene calls are TRBV6-4 and TRBJ1-4; possibly TRBD1 for D (5 bases). Germline V gene sequence: CDR1 MRHNA, CDR2 SNTAGT. Trimming took off 6 bases at V and 8 bases at J, with 25 bases between the two ends. This CDR3 has 17 residues. CDR3: CASSVRVIGGFKEKLFF. The CDR3 nucleotides are TGTGCCAGCAGCGTCCGGGTTATCGGGGGGTTTAAGGAAAAACTGTTTTTT.

The rearrangement links TRBV3-1 (or the pseudogene TRBV3-2) to TRBJ2-5; 16 bases match TRBD2. This CDR3 spans 17 amino acids. The germline V gene has CDR1 LGHDT and CDR2 YNNKEL (reference sequence). J gave up 9 bases and V 5 bases, and 12 bases lay outside the gene matches. The CDR3 protein is CASSSGTSGRVVSAQYF. CDR3 bases: TGTGCCAGCAGCTCCGGGACTAGCGGGAGGGTGGTGTCGGCCCAGTACTTC.

The genes are TRBV10-3 and TRBJ1-3, with D tentatively TRBD1 (5 bases). CDR3 length: 18 amino acids. CDR1 is ENHRY, CDR2 SYGVKD, per germline. The ends were cut back, 2 bases at V and 0 bases at J, with 17 bases in the middle. CDR3 coding DNA: TGTGCCATCAGTGAGGACAGCTCGGATTGGAACTCTGGAAACACCATATATTTT. Its protein is CAISEDSSDWNSGNTIYF.

In this sample, this clone turned up a few times. This rearrangement joins TRBV5-1 to TRBJ1-2; possible D gene TRBD1, 5 bases. The CDR3 loop spans 14 amino acids. From germline, CDR1 is SGHRS and CDR2 YFSETQ. Deletions cut 2 bases from V and 2 bases from J, with 10 bases between. The CDR3 loop reads CASSFTTENYGYTF. CDR3 sequence (DNA): TGCGCCAGCAGCTTTACGACAGAGAACTATGGCTACACCTTC.

The chain employs TRBV30 and TRBJ1-5; the D gene is possibly TRBD1 (6 bases). The ends were cut back, 2 bases at V and 3 bases at J, with 26 bases in the middle. Germline loops: CDR1 GTSNPN, CDR2 SVGIG (reference sequence). The CDR3 extends over 19 amino acids. The CDR3 region is CAWSPPEGQSSGYNQPQHF. CDR3 DNA: TGTGCCTGGAGTCCGCCGGAAGGACAGTCGTCTGGTTACAATCAGCCCCAGCATTTT.

In its sample, this clone was seen a few times. The CDR3 coding sequence is TGTGCCGGAGGACAGTCTGAAGCTTTCTTT. It yields the protein CAGGQSEAFF. The chain carries TRBV2 and TRBJ1-1; D is perhaps TRBD1 (6 bases). The length of the CDR3 is 10 residues. The germline gives CDR1 SNHLY, CDR2 FYNNEI. Trimming cost V 11 bases and J 6 bases, with 10 bases left between them.

The rearrangement uses TRBV7-3 and TRBJ2-2; D is undetermined. Germline CDR1 is SGHTA and CDR2 is FQGTGA. The V end was cut by 5 bases, the J end by 2 bases, with 21 bases between. The CDR3 extends over 18 amino acids. This CDR3 reads CASSPVPSPVGNTGELFF. The CDR3, as DNA: TGTGCCAGCAGCCCGGTCCCCTCTCCGGTCGGTAACACCGGGGAGCTGTTTTTT.

The V gene is TRBV29-1, the J gene TRBJ1-3; 8 nucleotides line up with TRBD1. Germline V lookup: CDR1 SQVTM, CDR2 ANQGSEA. The CDR3 runs to 14 residues. Trimming cost V 1 base and J 4 bases; bases outside gene matches: 3. The CDR3 protein is CSVEGDRGGNTIYF. CDR3 coding DNA: TGCAGCGTTGAAGGTGACAGGGGCGGAAACACCATATATTTT. Full variable domain (missing parts from reference TRBV29-1 and TRBJ1-3): SAVISQKPSRDICQRGTSLTIQCQVDSQVTMMFWYRQQPGQSLTLIATANQGSEATYESGFVIDKFPISRPNLTFSTLTVSNMSPEDSSIYLCSVEGDRGGNTIYFGEGSWLTVV.

The rearrangement uses TRBV24-1 and TRBJ2-2; D not certain. V dropped 1 base and J dropped 8 bases, with 13 bases sitting between them. The CDR3 consists of 15 residues. In germline, CDR1 is KGHDR, CDR2 SFDVKD. The CDR3 DNA is TGTGCCACCAGTGATTTCGGTCCCCTCGGTGGGGAGCTGTTTTTT. This codes for CATSDFGPLGGELFF.

The chain carries TRBV27 and TRBJ1-1; 8 bases are shared with TRBD1. CDR1 and CDR2 (germline): MNHEY, SMNVEV (reference sequence). The CDR3 totals 14 residues. With V trimmed by 2 bases and J by 5 bases, 4 bases remained unmatched. The CDR3 nucleotides read TGTGCCAGCAGTTTACGGACAGGGACTACTGAAGCTTTCTTT. It encodes CASSLRTGTTEAFF.

V usage is TRBV7-2 and J usage is TRBJ2-7, with a weak D call TRBD1 (6 bases). CDR3 length equals 15 residues. The V end lost 1 base, the J end lost 4 bases, and 14 bases lay between the germline ends. CDR1 is SGHTA, CDR2 FQGNSA, per germline. The CDR3 protein is CASSLGTDDPYEQYF. For the CDR3, the DNA is TGTGCCAGCAGCTTAGGGACAGACGACCCATACGAGCAGTACTTC.

V and J are TRBV30 and TRBJ2-1, with TRBD2 identical over 8 bases. J was trimmed by 9 bases and V by 0 bases; bases with no gene match: 7. The germline V gene encodes CDR1 GTSNPN and CDR2 SVGIG (reference sequence). This CDR3 has 14 residues. This chain's CDR3 is CAWSVVREVGEQFF. For the CDR3, the DNA is TGTGCCTGGAGTGTAGTGCGGGAGGTAGGTGAGCAGTTCTTC.

The J gene is TRBJ2-1, the V gene TRBV29-1, with 11 bases aligning to TRBD2. There are 19 residues in the CDR3. The V segment lost 6 bases and the J segment 0 bases; nucleotides outside the gene matches: 16. Germline CDR1 SQVTM, CDR2 ANQGSEA. CDR3 amino acids: CSVDTRTSGLPSSYNEQFF. CDR3 in DNA: TGCAGCGTCGATACGAGGACTAGCGGGCTCCCCAGCTCCTACAATGAGCAGTTCTTC.

This chain uses TRBV9 with TRBJ1-4; D might be TRBD1 (6 bases). The germline CDR1 and CDR2 sequences are SGDLS and YYNGEE. Trimming stripped 0 bases from V and 8 bases from J, with 17 bases between. CDR3 length: 16 residues. CDR3 residues: CASSVGNQGIGEKLFF. The CDR3, as DNA: TGTGCCAGCAGCGTAGGAAACCAGGGGATAGGGGAAAAACTGTTTTTT.

V usage is TRBV2 and J usage is TRBJ1-4, with unresolved D. Germline V CDR1 and CDR2: SNHLY, FYNNEI. Trimming removed 3 bases from V and 8 bases from J, with 7 bases in between. The CDR3 totals 12 residues. CDR3 amino acids: CASSEFGEKLFF. DNA for the CDR3: TGTGCCAGCAGTGAGTTTGGCGAAAAACTGTTTTTT.

V usage is TRBV19 and J usage is TRBJ1-2; D possibly corresponds to TRBD1 (6 bases). The ends were cut back, 6 bases at V and 6 bases at J, with 17 bases in the middle. Germline V lookup: CDR1 LNHDA, CDR2 SQIVND (reference sequence). This CDR3 contains 14 residues. CDR3 region: CASSKQGRMDGYTF. The CDR3 bases are TGTGCCAGTAGCAAACAGGGTAGAATGGATGGCTACACCTTC.

V gene TRBV12-5 combines with J gene TRBJ2-2; D is uncertain. The V gene lost 1 base and the J gene lost 1 base, with 4 bases spanning the gap. Germline V gene sequence: CDR1 LGHNT, CDR2 FRNRAP. The CDR3 has 14 amino acids. CDR3 nucleotide sequence: TGTGCTAGTGGTTTGGCAGTGAACACCGGGGAGCTGTTTTTT. Protein: CASGLAVNTGELFF. Supplemented by reference TRBV12-5 and TRBJ2-2, the full variable domain reads DARVTQTPRHKVTEMGQEVTMRCQPILGHNTVFWYRQTMMQGLELLAYFRNRAPLDDSGMPKDRFSAEMPDATLATLKIQPSEPRDSAVYFCASGLAVNTGELFFGEGSRLTVL.

CDR3 sequence (DNA): TGTGCCAGCAGCCGGGGACTAGCGGTGAACACCGGGGAGCTGTTTTTT. Translated, it gives CASSRGLAVNTGELFF. This chain links TRBV7-6 with TRBJ2-2; 11 bases are a match to TRBD2. The J segment lost 1 base and the V segment lost 5 bases, leaving 3 bases of the junction unmatched. The CDR3 loop spans 16 amino acids. Germline V gives CDR1 SGHVS, CDR2 FNYEAQ.